The clone carrying this T cell receptor beta chain was seen more than once but under ten times. The antigen remains unidentified. This sample stems from a study of T cell repertoires in cytomegalovirus infection. This CDR3 comprises 14 residues. J was trimmed by 6 bases and V by 1 base; bases with no gene match: 4. TCRdb reprocessed the reads with MiXCR, giving one entry per CDR3 protein. The repertoire holds 150,000 to 200,000 distinct CDR3 sequences, with approximately 15% as singletons. Overall study results and limits: Adding up the frequency of public TCR beta families identified people who carried CMV plus the relevant HLA.

J is TRBJ1-2 and V is TRBV12-3 or TRBV12-4; 8 bases are shared with TRBD1. The source of this sequence is a human donor in good health (CMV status not recorded). Some clones in this sample may be carry-over from other donors' samples. The material sequenced was PBMCs. The CDR3 loop is CASSLVGRGHGYTF. The CDR3 region has the DNA TGTGCCAGCAGTTTAGTGGGCAGGGGGCATGGCTACACCTTC.